This T cell receptor beta chain appears in the sequencing data of a study of T cell changes during pregnancy in multiple sclerosis. Sequencing was performed with immunoSEQ multiplex PCR; in TCRdb, only in-frame clones are kept and a portion is missing. This sample has more than 75,000 clones; less than 95% occur once, and the top ten carry roughly 2.5%. V shed 6 bases and J shed 6 bases, with 24 bases lying between them. The CDR3 runs to 15 residues. Germline loops: CDR1 SQVTM, CDR2 ANQGSEA. The gene calls are TRBV29-1 and TRBJ2-7; TRBD1 is a possible D gene (6 bases). The origin of this receptor is a female donor with multiple sclerosis, enrolled in a pregnancy study. The sample consisted of peripheral blood, taken in the third trimester of pregnancy. The CDR3 is CSVALQGGAWGEQYF. CDR3 nucleotides: TGCAGCGTCGCTCTACAGGGTGGGGCGTGGGGCGAGCAGTACTTC.